Each of the 19 T cell receptor beta chains below was sequenced from the same sample in a study of T cell repertoires in cytomegalovirus infection. Each CDR3 protein is one row after TCRdb ran MiXCR on the reads. The sample includes under 200,000 distinct CDR3 sequences, nearly 9.5% of them seen just once. The sample comprised PBMCs. The receptors were sampled from a human donor in good health (CMV status not recorded). Some clones in this sample may be carry-over from other donors' samples.

Ten or more counts support this clonotype. The genes are TRBV7-2 and TRBJ2-5; TRBD1 aligns across 9 bases. The V and J ends lost 5 bases and 0 bases, in that order; junction bases with no gene match: 4. The CDR3 totals 15 residues. Germline V lookup: CDR1 SGHTA, CDR2 FQGNSA. This chain's CDR3 is CASSLGTGYQETQYF. The CDR3 DNA follows: TGTGCCAGCAGCCTCGGGACAGGGTACCAAGAGACCCAGTACTTC.

In its sample, this clonotype was seen many times. V and J are TRBV2 and TRBJ1-5; possibly TRBD1 for D (5 bases). V lost 6 bases and J lost 1, with 13 bases in between. The CDR3 length is 15 residues. CDR1 SNHLY and CDR2 FYNNEI come from the germline V gene. CDR3 bases: TGTGCCAGCAGCGCGCGGGGGGACAGCAATCAGCCCCAGCATTTT. Translated: CASSARGDSNQPQHF.

This clonotype was recorded many times. The chain recombines TRBV28 with TRBJ1-1; TRBD1 might be the D (6 bases). Deletions cut 2 bases from V and 8 bases from J, with 21 bases between. Germline V CDR1 and CDR2: MDHEN, SYDVKM. This CDR3 spans 16 amino acids. As DNA, the CDR3 is TGTGCCAGCAGTTTACCTCCAGGGGCGAAGGGAGAAGAAGCTTTCTTT. This sequence encodes CASSLPPGAKGEEAFF.

This clonotype was seen a handful of times. The J gene is TRBJ1-3, the V gene TRBV2; D not certain. CDR1 and CDR2 from the germline V gene are SNHLY and FYNNEI. The CDR3 contains 14 residues. The V gene lost 2 bases and the J gene lost 4 bases, with 9 bases spanning the gap. CDR3 in amino acids: CASSERTPGNTIYF. CDR3 in DNA: TGTGCCAGCAGTGAACGAACACCCGGAAACACCATATATTTT.

Regarding this clonotype: With a much larger clone just one base away, this may be a read error. The chain uses TRBV6-2 or TRBV6-3 and TRBJ2-1; tentative D call: TRBD2 (7 bases). CDR3 length: 17 amino acids. Trimming took 4 bases from V and 4 from J, leaving 20 bases between them. The V gene's germline CDR1 is MNHEY and CDR2 SVGEGT. The DNA of the CDR3 is TGTGCCAGCAGTTGGACTAGGGGGACCCACTCATACAATGAGCAGTTCTTC. Translation: CASSWTRGTHSYNEQFF.

This clonotype was seen ten or more times. J is TRBJ1-5 and V is TRBV28; D is unclear. Per the germline V gene, CDR1 is MDHEN and CDR2 is SYDVKM. V lost 1 base, J lost 7 bases, and 11 bases lay in between. The length of the CDR3 is 14 residues. The CDR3 nucleotides read TGTGCCAGCAGTTTATCAGTCCCCCGACAGCCCCAGCATTTT. Translated, it gives CASSLSVPRQPQHF.

This clonotype occurred many times. The chain links TRBV7-9 to TRBJ1-2, with no clear D. The CDR3 has 13 amino acids. Germline V gives CDR1 SEHNR, CDR2 FQNEAQ (reference sequence). V was pared by 3 bases and J by 1 base, with 6 bases between. This chain's CDR3 is CASSFGFNYGYTF. CDR3 DNA: TGTGCCAGCAGCTTCGGATTTAACTATGGCTACACCTTC.

V and J are TRBV12-5 and TRBJ2-3; 9 nucleotides line up with TRBD2. The V gene's germline CDR1 is LGHNT and CDR2 FRNRAP. The CDR3 length is 17 residues. After removal of 6 bases from V and 2 bases from J, the junction contained 12 bases not matched to a gene. Here the CDR3 reads CASGLGRLAEDTDTQYF. The CDR3 nucleotides read TGTGCTAGTGGCCTCGGGCGACTAGCGGAGGACACAGATACGCAGTATTTT. Full variable domain (remainder filled in from reference TRBV12-5 and TRBJ2-3): DARVTQTPRHKVTEMGQEVTMRCQPILGHNTVFWYRQTMMQGLELLAYFRNRAPLDDSGMPKDRFSAEMPDATLATLKIQPSEPRDSAVYFCASGLGRLAEDTDTQYFGPGTRLTVL.

This clonotype was counted at least ten times. The genes are TRBV7-6 and TRBJ2-5, with TRBD1 identical over 8 bases. The V gene end was trimmed by 1 base and the J gene end by 2 bases; junction bases not matched to a gene: 6. There are 16 residues in the CDR3. Germline CDR1 is SGHVS and CDR2 is FNYEAQ. Here the CDR3 DNA reads TGTGCCAGCAGCTTAGGCCAGGGGGCCCCTCAAGAGACCCAGTACTTC. The encoded protein is CASSLGQGAPQETQYF.

This clonotype was seen repeatedly, ten times or more. The chain combines TRBV28 with TRBJ1-5; D might be TRBD1 (6 bases). Germline V CDR1 and CDR2: MDHEN, SYDVKM. This CDR3 spans 14 amino acids. The ends were cut back, 3 bases at V and 11 bases at J, with 17 bases in the middle. Here the CDR3 reads CASSFGGRRSAQHF. The CDR3 DNA sequence: TGTGCCAGCAGTTTCGGGGGCCGTAGGTCAGCCCAGCATTTT.

This clonotype was counted between two and nine times. This chain uses TRBV2 with TRBJ2-2; the D gene is possibly TRBD1 (5 bases). Germline CDR1 SNHLY, CDR2 FYNNEI. Deletions cut 10 bases from V and 5 bases from J, with 20 bases between. This CDR3 spans 15 amino acids. DNA of the CDR3: TGTGCCATCCACAGGACGGTGGGAAGAACCGGGGAGCTGTTTTTT. This gives the protein CAIHRTVGRTGELFF.

This clonotype occurred once. This sequence joins TRBV7-9 and TRBJ2-3; possible D gene TRBD2, 5 bases. The CDR3 runs 12 residues. Germline V gene sequence: CDR1 SEHNR, CDR2 FQNEAQ (reference sequence). The V end lost 5 bases, the J end lost 6 bases, and 9 bases lay between the germline ends. Written as DNA, the CDR3 is TGTGCCAGCAGCCCGAGGGTGGATACGCAGTATTTT. Translated: CASSPRVDTQYF.

The table lists this clonotype with a few counts. The rearrangement uses TRBV10-3 and TRBJ2-3; D is ambiguous. V gave up 2 bases and J gave up 3 bases, with 0 bases separating them. Germline CDR1 is ENHRY and CDR2 is SYGVKD. The CDR3 extends over 11 amino acids. The CDR3 is CAISETDTQYF. CDR3 sequence (DNA): TGTGCCATCAGTGAGACAGATACGCAGTATTTT.

This clonotype was detected many times. The rearrangement joins TRBV15 to TRBJ1-1; possibly TRBD1 for D (5 bases). V lost 6 bases to trimming and J lost 1 base, with 6 bases between them. Germline-derived CDR1 and CDR2 are LNHNV and YYDKDF (reference sequence). CDR3 length: 12 amino acids. The CDR3 DNA sequence: TGTGCCACCAGGACAGCGAACACTGAAGCTTTCTTT. Its translation is CATRTANTEAFF.

V and J are TRBV19 and TRBJ2-1; 7 bases are shared with TRBD2. Germline trimming cut 3 bases from V and 6 bases from J; bases unmatched to any gene: 8. The CDR3 is made up of 15 amino acids. Germline V gene sequence: CDR1 LNHDA, CDR2 SQIVND (reference sequence). CDR3 loop: CASSIRSGNANEQFF. DNA for the CDR3: TGTGCCAGTAGTATTAGAAGCGGGAATGCCAATGAGCAGTTCTTC.

There are a few counts of this clonotype. The V and J genes are TRBV20-1 and TRBJ2-7; D uncertain. Germline CDR1 and CDR2: DFQATT and SNEGSKA (reference sequence). V lost 1 base to trimming and J lost 3 bases, with 13 bases between them. The CDR3 loop spans 14 amino acids. This chain's CDR3 is CSARALTNIYEQYF. In nucleotides, the CDR3 is TGCAGTGCTAGAGCACTAACCAACATCTACGAGCAGTACTTC.

The chain uses TRBV9 and TRBJ2-5, with a possible D match to TRBD2 (5 bases). This CDR3 region has 13 residues. Germline V gene sequence: CDR1 SGDLS, CDR2 YYNGEE. With 3 bases removed from V and 1 base from J, the gap between germline ends came to 7 bases. CDR3 amino acids: CASSGAGQETQYF. The CDR3 bases are TGTGCCAGCAGCGGTGCGGGCCAAGAGACCCAGTACTTC.

The table lists this clonotype with many counts. This chain links TRBV28 with TRBJ1-1; weak D call: TRBD1 (5 bases). The CDR3 consists of 14 residues. The V gene lost 8 bases and the J gene lost 0 bases, with 13 bases spanning the gap. Per the germline V gene, CDR1 is MDHEN and CDR2 is SYDVKM. CDR3 DNA sequence: TGTGCCAGCGCCGGGGGAGCCCTGAACACTGAAGCTTTCTTT. It is translated as CASAGGALNTEAFF.

This clonotype was picked up a small number of times. The rearrangement uses TRBV20-1 and TRBJ2-7, with D uncertain. Germline assignment: CDR1 DFQATT and CDR2 SNEGSKA (reference sequence). The CDR3 runs 13 residues. Trimming cost V 5 bases and J 1 base, with 12 bases left between them. The CDR3 loop is CSASKTASYEQYF. CDR3 nucleotide sequence: TGCAGTGCTTCAAAGACCGCATCCTACGAGCAGTACTTC.